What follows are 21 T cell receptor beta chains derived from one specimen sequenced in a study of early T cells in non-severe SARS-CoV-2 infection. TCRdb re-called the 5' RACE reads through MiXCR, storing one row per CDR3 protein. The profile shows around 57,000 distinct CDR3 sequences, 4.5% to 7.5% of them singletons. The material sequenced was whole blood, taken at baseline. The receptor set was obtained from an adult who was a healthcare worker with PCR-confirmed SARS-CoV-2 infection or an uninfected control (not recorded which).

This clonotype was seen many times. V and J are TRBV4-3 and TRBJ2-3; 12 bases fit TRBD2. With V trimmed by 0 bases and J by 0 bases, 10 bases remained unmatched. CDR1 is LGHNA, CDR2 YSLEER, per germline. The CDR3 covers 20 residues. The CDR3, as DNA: TGCGCCAGCAGCCAAGACGGGACTAGCGGGCATGCTGACAGCACAGATACGCAGTATTTT. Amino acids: CASSQDGTSGHADSTDTQYF.

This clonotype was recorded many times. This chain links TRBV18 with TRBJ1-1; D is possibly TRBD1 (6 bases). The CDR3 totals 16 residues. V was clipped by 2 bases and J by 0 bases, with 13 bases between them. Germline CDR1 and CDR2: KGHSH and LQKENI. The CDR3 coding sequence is TGTGCCAGCTCACCAAGGGCAGGGGACATGAACACTGAAGCTTTCTTT. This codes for CASSPRAGDMNTEAFF.

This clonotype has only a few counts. CDR3 coding DNA: TGTGCCAGCAGCTACACCACGAGACTGAACACTGAAGCTTTCTTT. It is translated as CASSYTTRLNTEAFF. V gene TRBV7-3 combines with J gene TRBJ1-1; no reliable D call. V lost 4 bases to trimming and J lost 0 bases, with 12 bases between them. The CDR3 spans 15 residues. In germline, CDR1 is SGHTA, CDR2 FQGTGA. The variable domain in full, completed from reference TRBV7-3 and TRBJ1-1, reads GAGVSQTPSNKVTEKGKYVELRCDPISGHTALYWYRQSLGQGPEFLIYFQGTGAADDSGLPNDRFFAVRPEGSVSTLKIQRTERGDSAVYLCASSYTTRLNTEAFFGQGTRLTVV.

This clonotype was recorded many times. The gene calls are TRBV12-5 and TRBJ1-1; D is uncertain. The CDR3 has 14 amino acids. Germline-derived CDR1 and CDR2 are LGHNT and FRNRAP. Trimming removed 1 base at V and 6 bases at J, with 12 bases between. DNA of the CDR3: TGTGCTAGTGGTTTGGAGAGTGAGTTTTCTGAAGCTTTCTTT. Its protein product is CASGLESEFSEAFF.

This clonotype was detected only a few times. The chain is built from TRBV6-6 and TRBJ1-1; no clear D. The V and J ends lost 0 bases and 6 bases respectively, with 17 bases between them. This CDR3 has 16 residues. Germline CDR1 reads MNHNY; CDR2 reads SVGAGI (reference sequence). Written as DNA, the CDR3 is TGTGCCAGCAGTTACTCGATTGCAGCTTATGTGGCTGAAGCTTTCTTT. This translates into CASSYSIAAYVAEAFF.

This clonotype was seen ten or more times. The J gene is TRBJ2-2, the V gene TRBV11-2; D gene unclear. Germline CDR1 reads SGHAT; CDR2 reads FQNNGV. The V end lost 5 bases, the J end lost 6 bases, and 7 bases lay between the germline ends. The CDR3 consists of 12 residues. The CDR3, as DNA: TGTGCCAGCAGCATACGAGCCGGGGAGCTGTTTTTT. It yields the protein CASSIRAGELFF.

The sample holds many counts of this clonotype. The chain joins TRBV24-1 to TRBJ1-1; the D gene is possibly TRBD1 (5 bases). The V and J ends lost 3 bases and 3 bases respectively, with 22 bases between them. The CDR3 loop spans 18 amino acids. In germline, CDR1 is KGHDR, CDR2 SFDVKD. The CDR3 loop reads CATSDNPRGGVRDTEAFF. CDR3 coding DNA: TGTGCCACCAGTGATAACCCCCGGGGCGGGGTTAGGGACACTGAAGCTTTCTTT.

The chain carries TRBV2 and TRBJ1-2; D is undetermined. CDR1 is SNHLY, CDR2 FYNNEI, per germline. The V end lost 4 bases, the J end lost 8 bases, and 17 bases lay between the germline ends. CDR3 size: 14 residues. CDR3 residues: CASSVTPWVEGYTF. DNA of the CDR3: TGTGCCAGCAGTGTAACCCCATGGGTGGAAGGCTACACCTTC.

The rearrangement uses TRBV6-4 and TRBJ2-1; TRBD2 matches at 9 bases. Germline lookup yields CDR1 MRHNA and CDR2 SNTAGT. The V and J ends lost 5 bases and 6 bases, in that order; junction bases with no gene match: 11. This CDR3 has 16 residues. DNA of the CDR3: TGTGCCAGCAGTCGTTCCAATAGCGGGAGAACCAATGAGCAGTTCTTC. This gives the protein CASSRSNSGRTNEQFF.

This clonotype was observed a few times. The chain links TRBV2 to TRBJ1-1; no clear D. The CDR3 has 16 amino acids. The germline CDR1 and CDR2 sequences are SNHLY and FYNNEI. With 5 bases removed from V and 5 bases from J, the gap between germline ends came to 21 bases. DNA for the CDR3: TGTGCCAGCAGTCCGGACGGGGAGGGAGGGAAGACTGAAGCTTTCTTT. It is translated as CASSPDGEGGKTEAFF.

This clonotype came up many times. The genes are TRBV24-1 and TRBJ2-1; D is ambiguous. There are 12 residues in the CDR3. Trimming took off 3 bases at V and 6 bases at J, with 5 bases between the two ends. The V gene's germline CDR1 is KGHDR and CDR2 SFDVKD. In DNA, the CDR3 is TGTGCCACCAGTGATCCCCTCAATGAGCAGTTCTTC. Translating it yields CATSDPLNEQFF.

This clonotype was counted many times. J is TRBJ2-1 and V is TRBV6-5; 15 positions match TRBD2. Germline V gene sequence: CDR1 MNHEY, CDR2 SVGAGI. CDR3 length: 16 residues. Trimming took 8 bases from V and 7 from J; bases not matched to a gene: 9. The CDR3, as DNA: TGTGCCAGCGGGAGGTCCGGGACTAGCGGGGGGAATGAGCAGTTCTTC. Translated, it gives CASGRSGTSGGNEQFF.

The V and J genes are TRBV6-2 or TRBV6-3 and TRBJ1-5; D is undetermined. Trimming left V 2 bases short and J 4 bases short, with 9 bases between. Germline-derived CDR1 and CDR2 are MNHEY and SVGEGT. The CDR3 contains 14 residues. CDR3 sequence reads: CASSYQISNQPQHF. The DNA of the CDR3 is TGTGCCAGCAGTTACCAGATATCGAATCAGCCCCAGCATTTT.

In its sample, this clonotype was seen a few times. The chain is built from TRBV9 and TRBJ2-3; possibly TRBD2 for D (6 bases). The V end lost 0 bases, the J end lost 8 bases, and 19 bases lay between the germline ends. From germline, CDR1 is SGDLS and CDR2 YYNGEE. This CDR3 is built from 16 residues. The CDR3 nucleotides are TGTGCCAGCAGCGTAGAGCCGGGGACTCCCATGGGTACGCAGTATTTT. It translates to CASSVEPGTPMGTQYF. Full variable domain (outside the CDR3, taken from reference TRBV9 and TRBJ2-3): DSGVTQTPKHLITATGQRVTLRCSPRSGDLSVYWYQQSLDQGLQFLIQYYNGEERAKGNILERFSAQQFPDLHSELNLSSLELGDSALYFCASSVEPGTPMGTQYFGPGTRLTVL.

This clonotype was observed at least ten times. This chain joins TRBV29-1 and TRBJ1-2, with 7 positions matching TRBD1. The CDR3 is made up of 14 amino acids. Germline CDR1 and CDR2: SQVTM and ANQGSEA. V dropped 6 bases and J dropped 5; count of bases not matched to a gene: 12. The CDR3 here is CSVEKSRGGYGYTF. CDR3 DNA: TGCAGCGTCGAAAAATCCAGGGGGGGTTATGGCTACACCTTC.

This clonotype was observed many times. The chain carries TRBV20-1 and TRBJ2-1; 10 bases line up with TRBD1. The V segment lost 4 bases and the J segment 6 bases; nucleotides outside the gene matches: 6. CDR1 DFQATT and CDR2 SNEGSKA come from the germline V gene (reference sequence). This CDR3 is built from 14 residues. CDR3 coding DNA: TGCAGTGCTAATGACAGGGGGCGCGGCAATGAGCAGTTCTTC. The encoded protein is CSANDRGRGNEQFF.

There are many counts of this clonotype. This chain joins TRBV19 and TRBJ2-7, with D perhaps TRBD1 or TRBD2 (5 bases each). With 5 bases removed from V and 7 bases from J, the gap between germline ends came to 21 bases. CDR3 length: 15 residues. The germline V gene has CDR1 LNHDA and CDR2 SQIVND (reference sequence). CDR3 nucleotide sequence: TGTGCCAGTAGTGTCGCCGGGACCGGTTTTCGGGAGCAGTACTTC. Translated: CASSVAGTGFREQYF.

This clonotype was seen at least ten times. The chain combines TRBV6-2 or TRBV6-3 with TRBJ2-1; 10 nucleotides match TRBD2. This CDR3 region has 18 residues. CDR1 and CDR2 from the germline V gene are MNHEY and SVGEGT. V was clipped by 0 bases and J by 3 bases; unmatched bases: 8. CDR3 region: CASSYSPPAGGIYNEQFF. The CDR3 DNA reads TGTGCCAGCAGTTACTCCCCTCCAGCGGGAGGGATCTACAATGAGCAGTTCTTC.

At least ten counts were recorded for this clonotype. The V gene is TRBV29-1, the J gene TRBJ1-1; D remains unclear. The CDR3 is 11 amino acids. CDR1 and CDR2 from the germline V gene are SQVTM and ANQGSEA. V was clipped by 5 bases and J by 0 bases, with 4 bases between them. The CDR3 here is CSVHLNTEAFF. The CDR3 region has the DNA TGCAGCGTTCATTTGAACACTGAAGCTTTCTTT.

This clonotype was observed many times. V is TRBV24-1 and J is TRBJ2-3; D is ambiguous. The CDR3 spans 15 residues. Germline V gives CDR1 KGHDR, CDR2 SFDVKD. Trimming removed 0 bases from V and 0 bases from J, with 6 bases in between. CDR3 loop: CATSDLNSSTDTQYF. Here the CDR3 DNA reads TGTGCCACCAGTGATTTGAACAGTAGCACAGATACGCAGTATTTT.

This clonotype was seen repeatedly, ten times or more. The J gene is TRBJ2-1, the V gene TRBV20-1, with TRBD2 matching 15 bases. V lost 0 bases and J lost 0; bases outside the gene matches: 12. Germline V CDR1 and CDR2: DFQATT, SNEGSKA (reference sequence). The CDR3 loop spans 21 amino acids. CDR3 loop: CSARDRGTSGRLLSSYNEQFF. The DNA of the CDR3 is TGCAGTGCTAGAGATCGTGGGACTAGCGGGAGGCTGCTGAGCTCCTACAATGAGCAGTTCTTC.